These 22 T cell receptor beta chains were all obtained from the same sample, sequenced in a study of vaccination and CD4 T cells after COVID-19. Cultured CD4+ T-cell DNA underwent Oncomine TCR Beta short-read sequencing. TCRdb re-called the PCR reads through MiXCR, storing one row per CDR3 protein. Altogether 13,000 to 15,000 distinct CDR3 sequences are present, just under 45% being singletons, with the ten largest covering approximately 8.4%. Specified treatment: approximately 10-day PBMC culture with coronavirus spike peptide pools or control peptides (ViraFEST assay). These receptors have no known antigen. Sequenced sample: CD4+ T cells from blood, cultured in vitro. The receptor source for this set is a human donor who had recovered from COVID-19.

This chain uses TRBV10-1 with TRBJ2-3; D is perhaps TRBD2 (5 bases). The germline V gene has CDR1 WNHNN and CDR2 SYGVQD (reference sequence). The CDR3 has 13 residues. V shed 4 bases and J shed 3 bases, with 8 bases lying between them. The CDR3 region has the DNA TGCGCCAGCAGTGCTTGGAGGACAGATACGCAGTATTTT. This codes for CASSAWRTDTQYF.

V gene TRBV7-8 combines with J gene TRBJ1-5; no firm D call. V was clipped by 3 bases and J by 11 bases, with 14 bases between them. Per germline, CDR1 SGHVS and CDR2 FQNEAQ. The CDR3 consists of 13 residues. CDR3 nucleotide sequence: TGTGCCAGCAGCTTTGGTCTTCGGCAAACCCAGCATTTT. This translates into CASSFGLRQTQHF.

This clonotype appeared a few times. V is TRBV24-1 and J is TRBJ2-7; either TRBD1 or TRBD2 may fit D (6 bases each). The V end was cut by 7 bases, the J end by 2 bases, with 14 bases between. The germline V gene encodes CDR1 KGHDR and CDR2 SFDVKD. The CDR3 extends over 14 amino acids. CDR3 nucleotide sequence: TGTGCCACCAGAGGGACGGGGGCCGCCTACGAGCAGTACTTC. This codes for CATRGTGAAYEQYF.

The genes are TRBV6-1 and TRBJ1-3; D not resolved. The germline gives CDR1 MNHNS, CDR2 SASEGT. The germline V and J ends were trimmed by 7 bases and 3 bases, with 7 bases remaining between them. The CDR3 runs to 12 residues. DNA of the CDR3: TGTGCCAGCATAGGCGGTGGAAACACCATATATTTT. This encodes CASIGGGNTIYF.

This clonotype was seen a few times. CDR3 residues: CASTRGAISGNTIYF. CDR3 bases: TGTGCCAGCACCCGCGGGGCTATCTCTGGAAACACCATATATTTT. The chain recombines TRBV6-1 with TRBJ1-3, with a possible D match to TRBD1 (5 bases). V was pared by 7 bases and J by 0 bases, with 13 bases between. The CDR3 sequence is 15 residues long. CDR1 is MNHNS and CDR2 is SASEGT in the germline V gene.

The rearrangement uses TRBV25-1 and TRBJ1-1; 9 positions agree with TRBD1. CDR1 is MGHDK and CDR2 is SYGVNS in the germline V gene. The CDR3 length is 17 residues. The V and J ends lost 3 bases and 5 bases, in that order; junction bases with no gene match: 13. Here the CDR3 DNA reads TGTGCCAGCAGTGATTTTTCCCTAACGACAGGGGGGACTGAAGCTTTCTTT. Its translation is CASSDFSLTTGGTEAFF.

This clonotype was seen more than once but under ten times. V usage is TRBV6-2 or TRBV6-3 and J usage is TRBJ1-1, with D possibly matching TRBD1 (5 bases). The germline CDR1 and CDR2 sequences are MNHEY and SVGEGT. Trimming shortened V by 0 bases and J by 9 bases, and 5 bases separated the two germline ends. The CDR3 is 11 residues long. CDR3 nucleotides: TGTGCCAGCAGTTACTCGGGACAAGCTTTCTTT. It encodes CASSYSGQAFF.

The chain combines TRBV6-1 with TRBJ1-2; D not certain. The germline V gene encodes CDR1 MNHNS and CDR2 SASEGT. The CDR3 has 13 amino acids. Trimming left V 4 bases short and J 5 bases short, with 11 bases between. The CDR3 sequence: CASSVDLGYGYTF. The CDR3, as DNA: TGTGCCAGCAGTGTGGACCTCGGGTATGGCTACACCTTC.

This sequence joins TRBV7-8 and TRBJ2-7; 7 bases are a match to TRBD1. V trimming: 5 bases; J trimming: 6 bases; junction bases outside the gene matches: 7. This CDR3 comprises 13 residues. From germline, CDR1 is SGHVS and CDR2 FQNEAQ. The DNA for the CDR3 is TGTGCCAGCAGCCCTCGACAGGGCCTCGAGCAGTACTTC. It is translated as CASSPRQGLEQYF.

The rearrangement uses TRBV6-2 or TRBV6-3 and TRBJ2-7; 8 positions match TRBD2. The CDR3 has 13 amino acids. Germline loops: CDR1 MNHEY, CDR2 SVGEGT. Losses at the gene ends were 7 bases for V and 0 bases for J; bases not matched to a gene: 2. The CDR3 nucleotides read TGTGCCAGCAAGCGGGGGAACTCCTACGAGCAGTACTTC. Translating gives CASKRGNSYEQYF.

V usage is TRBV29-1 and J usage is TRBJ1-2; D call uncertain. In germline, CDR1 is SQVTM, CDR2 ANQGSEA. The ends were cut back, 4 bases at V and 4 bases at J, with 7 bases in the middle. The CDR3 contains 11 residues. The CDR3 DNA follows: TGCAGCGTTGTAGCTGCCTATGGCTACACCTTC. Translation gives CSVVAAYGYTF.

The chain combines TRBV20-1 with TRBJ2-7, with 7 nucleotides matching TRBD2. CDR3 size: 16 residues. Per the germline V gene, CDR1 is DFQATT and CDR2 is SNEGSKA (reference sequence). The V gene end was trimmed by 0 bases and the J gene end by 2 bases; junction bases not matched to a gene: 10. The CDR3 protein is CSARDPGGSTTYEQYF. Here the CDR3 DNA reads TGCAGTGCTAGAGATCCGGGAGGCTCTACTACCTACGAGCAGTACTTC.

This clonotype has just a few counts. CDR3 region: CASSQLVLRGEQFF. CDR3 bases: TGTGCCAGCAGCCAACTAGTTCTGCGTGGTGAGCAGTTCTTC. The chain employs TRBV14 and TRBJ2-1; D gene uncertain. The germline V gene has CDR1 SGHDN and CDR2 FVKESK. This CDR3 contains 14 residues. V gave up 2 bases and J gave up 9 bases, with 14 bases separating them.

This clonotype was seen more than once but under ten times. This chain's CDR3 is CAWSPQAANYGYTF. CDR3 DNA sequence: TGTGCCTGGAGTCCACAAGCAGCTAACTATGGCTACACCTTC. This rearrangement joins TRBV30 to TRBJ1-2; D is undetermined. V lost 2 bases, J lost 0 bases, and 10 bases lay in between. The CDR3 is made up of 14 amino acids. Germline V gene sequence: CDR1 GTSNPN, CDR2 SVGIG (reference sequence). Based on the CDR3 plus reference TRBV30 and TRBJ1-2, the full variable domain is SQTIHQWPATLVQPVGSPLSLECTVEGTSNPNLYWYRQAAGRGLQLLFYSVGIGQISSEVPQNLSASRPQDRQFILSSKKLLLSDSGFYLCAWSPQAANYGYTFGSGTRLTVV.

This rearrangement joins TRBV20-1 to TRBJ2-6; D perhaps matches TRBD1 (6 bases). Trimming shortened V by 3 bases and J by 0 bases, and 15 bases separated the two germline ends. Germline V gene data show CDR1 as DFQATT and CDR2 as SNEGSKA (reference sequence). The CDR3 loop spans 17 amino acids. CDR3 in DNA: TGCAGTGCTAGTTTGGGGGCCCTGAGCTCTGGGGCCAACGTCCTGACTTTC. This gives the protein CSASLGALSSGANVLTF.

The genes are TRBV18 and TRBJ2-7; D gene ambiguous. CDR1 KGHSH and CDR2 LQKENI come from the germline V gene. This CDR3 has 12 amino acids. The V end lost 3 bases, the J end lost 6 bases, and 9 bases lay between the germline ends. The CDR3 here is CASSPSMGEQYF. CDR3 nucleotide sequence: TGTGCCAGCTCACCCTCGATGGGCGAGCAGTACTTC.

DNA of the CDR3: TGCAGTGCTAGTCCCGGGGGGGCATATAATTCACCCCTCCACTTT. This gives the protein CSASPGGAYNSPLHF. This chain joins TRBV20-1 and TRBJ1-6, with TRBD1 as a possible D gene (6 bases). Germline V CDR1 and CDR2: DFQATT, SNEGSKA (reference sequence). Between the trimmed V and J ends, which lost 3 bases and 4 bases, there was a span of 13 bases. The CDR3 has 15 residues.

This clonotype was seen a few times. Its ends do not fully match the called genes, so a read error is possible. The CDR3 DNA reads as TGTGCTAGCAGCTTAGGGGGACTAGTACAAGAGACCCAGTACTTC. As protein: CASSLGGLVQETQYF. The rearrangement links TRBV7-7 to TRBJ2-5, with TRBD2 matching 8 bases. The CDR3 spans 15 residues. In germline, CDR1 is SSHAT, CDR2 FNYEAQ (reference sequence).

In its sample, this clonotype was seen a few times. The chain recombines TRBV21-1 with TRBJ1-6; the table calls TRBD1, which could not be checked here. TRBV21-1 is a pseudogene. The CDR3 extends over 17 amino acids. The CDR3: CASSKATTGGYNSPLHF. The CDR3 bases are TGTGCCAGCAGCAAAGCGACGACAGGAGGTTATAATTCACCCCTCCACTTT.

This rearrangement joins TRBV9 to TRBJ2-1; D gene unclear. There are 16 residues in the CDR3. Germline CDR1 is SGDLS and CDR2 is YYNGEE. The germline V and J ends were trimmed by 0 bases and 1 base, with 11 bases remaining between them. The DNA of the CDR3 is TGTGCCAGCAGCGTAGTTGGCAGTGGGTCCTACAATGAGCAGTTCTTC. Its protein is CASSVVGSGSYNEQFF. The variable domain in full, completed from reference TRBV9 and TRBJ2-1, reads DSGVTQTPKHLITATGQRVTLRCSPRSGDLSVYWYQQSLDQGLQFLIQYYNGEERAKGNILERFSAQQFPDLHSELNLSSLELGDSALYFCASSVVGSGSYNEQFFGPGTRLTVL.

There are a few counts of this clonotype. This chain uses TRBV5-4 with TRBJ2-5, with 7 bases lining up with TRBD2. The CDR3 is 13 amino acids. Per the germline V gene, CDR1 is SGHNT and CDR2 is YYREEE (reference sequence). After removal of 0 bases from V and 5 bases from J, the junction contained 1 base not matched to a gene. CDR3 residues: CASSLAGGETQYF. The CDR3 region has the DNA TGTGCCAGCAGCTTGGCCGGGGGGGAGACCCAGTACTTC.

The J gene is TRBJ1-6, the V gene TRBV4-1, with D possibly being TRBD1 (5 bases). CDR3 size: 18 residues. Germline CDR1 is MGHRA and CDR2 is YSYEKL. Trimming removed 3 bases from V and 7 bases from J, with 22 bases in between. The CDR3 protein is CASSHPKRELGVNSPLHF. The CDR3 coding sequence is TGCGCCAGCAGCCATCCCAAGCGGGAGTTGGGGGTAAATTCACCCCTCCACTTT.